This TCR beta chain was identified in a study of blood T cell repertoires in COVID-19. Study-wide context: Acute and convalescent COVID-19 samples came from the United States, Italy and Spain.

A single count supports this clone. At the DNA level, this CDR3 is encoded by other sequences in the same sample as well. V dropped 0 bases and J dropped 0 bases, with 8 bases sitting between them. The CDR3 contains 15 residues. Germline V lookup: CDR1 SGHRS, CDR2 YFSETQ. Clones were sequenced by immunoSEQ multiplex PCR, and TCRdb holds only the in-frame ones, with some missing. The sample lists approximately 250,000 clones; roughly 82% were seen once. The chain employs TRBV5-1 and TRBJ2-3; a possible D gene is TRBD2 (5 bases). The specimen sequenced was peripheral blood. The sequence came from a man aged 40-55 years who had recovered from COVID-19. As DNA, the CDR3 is TGCGCCAGCAGCTTGGGCGGGCGGAGCACAGATACGCAGTATTTT. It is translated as CASSLGGRSTDTQYF.